Given below is one T cell receptor (beta chain) in context. Which antigen it targets is not known. With a much larger clone just one base away, this may be a read error. Total RNA and DNA were co-extracted without cell sorting from roughly 20-30 mg of bulk tissue using the AllPrep DNA/RNA mini kit. Between November 2015 and March 2016, 4 or 5 patients in China with histopathologically diagnosed primary liver carcinoma had their tumors surgically resected. Chronic HBV infection was present in the patients, and the patients were treatment-naive at sampling. Each tumor was sampled at five spatially separated regions: the tumor centre plus the superior, inferior, left-lateral and right-lateral poles. Histological examination found more than 75% viable tumor cells in every tumor sample. Pieces of fresh tumor and adjacent tissue were cut in half, with one half kept in RNAlater at -80 degrees C and the other half sent for histology.

Starting from 500 to 600 ng total RNA, TCRbeta-specific cDNA was produced by reverse transcription with a constant-region primer and ProtoScript II reverse transcriptase. TCRbeta libraries were built with three nested multiplex PCR rounds, a slightly modified ARM-PCR procedure. Each of the first two PCR rounds ran for 9 to 10 cycles using multiplex TRBV1-TRBV30 forward primers together with a Cbeta reverse primer. Sample barcodes and Illumina adapters were attached in a final 25-cycle PCR using Deep VentR polymerase. Before sequencing, amplicons between 200 and 500 bp were purified from gel using a QIAquick gel extraction kit. An Illumina HiSeq 2500 was used to sequence the TCRbeta amplicons, generating 250-bp paired-end reads. In the paper's pipeline: To recover full CDR3 sequences, reads were quality-trimmed using Trimmomatic v0.33 and paired reads were then merged using FLASH v1.2.11. V, D and J germline segments were assigned to the rearranged TCRbeta sequences by MiGEC v1.2.1b. Clonotype statistics and Shannon-Wiener diversity indices were calculated with VDJtools v1.0.0. To cut down on sampling bias, every analysis after diversity analysis relied on just the 250 most abundant clonotypes from each sample. The public sequencing data were trimmed at Q25 with fastp and processed into clonotypes with MiXCR by TCRdb, which kept only in-frame beta chains. Rows are combined by CDR3 protein, so each entry shows the most common genes and DNA. None of the V and J calls come from the authors' own analysis; TCRdb made them. The sample contains tens of thousands of distinct CDR3 sequences, about three quarters of them found a single time. 40% to 45% of the sample is in the top ten clones.

The data derive from a study of tumor-infiltrating lymphocytes in primary liver carcinoma (dated by TCRdb to between 2016 and 2019). Background on the whole study: The five patients, three men and two women aged 30 to 69 years, had hepatocellular carcinoma (four) or combined HCC and intrahepatic cholangiocarcinoma (one). Agilent mRNA microarray profiling was performed on the 20 to 25 tumor region samples to relate TCRbeta repertoire diversity to the local molecular phenotype. Across five regions of each liver tumor, along with adjacent normal tissue and blood, the study brought together TCRbeta repertoire sequencing, expression microarrays and whole-exome sequencing. Each sample produced roughly 3.65 to 7.5 million productive TCRbeta reads, and read depth showed no significant difference between tissue types. Repertoires from technical replicates were highly reproducible, with mean shared-clone rates approximately 0.88 and correlation coefficients above 0.95. The tumors of the five patients were staged as T1-T3 N0M0, with maximum diameters ranging from roughly 4 to 11 cm. TCRbeta repertoire sequencing covered roughly 35 specimens from 5 patients: around 25 tumor regions, 5 adjacent noncancerous liver tissues and 5 peripheral blood samples.

Paper-wide results and their limitations: The study included only five or six patients, and the authors note findings should be validated in a larger study. Repertoire overlap was found to be higher between tumor regions (mean approximately 35%) than between tumor-adjacent (roughly 17%) or tumor-blood (around 15%) pairs, consistent with antigen-driven expansion. Only about 7.5-25% of top clones were present in all five regions of a tumor, suggesting spatial heterogeneity of tumor-infiltrating T cells. Compared with blood, tumors had a significantly larger share of the repertoire taken up by the top 250 clones (p = 0.039). Because the samples were bulk and unsorted, CD4+ and CD8+ T cell repertoires could not be compared. Because sequencing covered only the TCR beta chain and unpaired alpha chains were not captured, true repertoire diversity is likely underestimated.

CDR1 and CDR2 (SEHNR, FQNEAQ) derive from the germline V gene (reference sequence). Taken from cysteine to phenylalanine, the CDR3 has 16 residues. The CDR3 DNA has 48 bases and is translated from base 1. The trim is 4 bases for V and 6 bases for J, with a gap of 18 bases between the germline ends. Rearrangement joined TRBV7-9 to TRBJ1-4, with the D gene not clear enough to name. The receptor was derived from a man aged 35-49 years with primary liver carcinoma and hepatitis B virus infection. Input material: liver tumor tissue from sampling region 4. In light of the paper, this sample's cell subset or site label describes: tumor region T4, right-lateral pole. The nucleotide sequence reads TGTGCCAGCAGCTCACCCGTCAGGAGAGTCGATGAAAAACTGTTTTTT. It translates to CASSSPVRRVDEKLFF.